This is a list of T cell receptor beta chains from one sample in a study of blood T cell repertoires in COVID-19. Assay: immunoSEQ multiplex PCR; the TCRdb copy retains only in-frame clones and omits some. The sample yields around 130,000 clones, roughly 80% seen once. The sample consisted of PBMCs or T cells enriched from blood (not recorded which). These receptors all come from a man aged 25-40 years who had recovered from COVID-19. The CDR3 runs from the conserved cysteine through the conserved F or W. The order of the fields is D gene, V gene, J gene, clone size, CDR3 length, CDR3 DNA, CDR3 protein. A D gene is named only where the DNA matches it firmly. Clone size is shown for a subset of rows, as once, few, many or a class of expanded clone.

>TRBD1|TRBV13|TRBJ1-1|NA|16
TGTGCCAGCAGCCCAAGACAGGGAGTGGGTCCCACTGAAGCTTTCTTT
CASSPRQGVGPTEAFF
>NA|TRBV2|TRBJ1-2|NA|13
TGTGCCAGCAGTCGGGACTGGCTCTATGGCTACACCTTC
CASSRDWLYGYTF
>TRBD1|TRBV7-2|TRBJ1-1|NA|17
TGTGCCAGCAGCTTATCCAACAGGGGGCAGTTGAACACTGAAGCTTTCTTT
CASSLSNRGQLNTEAFF
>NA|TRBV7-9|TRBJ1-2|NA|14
TGTGCCAGCAGCTTAGGGGAGGAGGGCTATGGCTACACCTTC
CASSLGEEGYGYTF
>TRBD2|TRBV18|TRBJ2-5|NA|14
TGTGCCAGCTCACCACCGACTAGCGCCGAGACCCAGTACTTC
CASSPPTSAETQYF
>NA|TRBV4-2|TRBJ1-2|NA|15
TGTGCCAGCAGCCAAGACTTCCGGACAGATTATGGCTACACCTTC
CASSQDFRTDYGYTF
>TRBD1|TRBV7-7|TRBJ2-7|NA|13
TGTGCCAGCAGCTGGGGACAGGAGTACGAGCAGTACTTC
CASSWGQEYEQYF
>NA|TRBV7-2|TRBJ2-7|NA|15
TGTGCCAGCAGCCTGGGTACCGGGACTCCTTACGAGCAGTACTTC
CASSLGTGTPYEQYF
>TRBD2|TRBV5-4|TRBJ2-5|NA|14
TGTGCCAGCAGCTTGGAGGCGGGAGAAGAGACCCAGTACTTC
CASSLEAGEETQYF
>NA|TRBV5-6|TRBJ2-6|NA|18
TGTGCCAGCAGCAAACCTCTAGCATTCGGCTCTGGGGCCAACGTCCTGACTTTC
CASSKPLAFGSGANVLTF
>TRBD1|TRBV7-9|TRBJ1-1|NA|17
TGTGCCAGCAGCTTCTCAGGGGGCCGTGGGGTGAACACTGAAGCTTTCTTT
CASSFSGGRGVNTEAFF
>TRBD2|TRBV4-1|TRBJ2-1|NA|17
TGCGCCAGCAGCCAAGGGCTAGCGGGAGCCTCCTACAATGAGCAGTTCTTC
CASSQGLAGASYNEQFF
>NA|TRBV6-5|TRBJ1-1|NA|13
TGTGCCAGCAGTTACGGGCCTGACACTGAAGCTTTCTTT
CASSYGPDTEAFF
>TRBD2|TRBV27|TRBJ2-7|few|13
TGTGCCAGCACCCCAAACCGGGGGGGGTCCCGGTACTTC
CASTPNRGGSRYF
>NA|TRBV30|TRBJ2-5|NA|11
TGTGCCTGGACCCAGATGGAGACCCAGTACTTC
CAWTQMETQYF
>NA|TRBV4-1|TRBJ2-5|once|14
TGCGCCAGCAGGAAGGGGGGGGGCCAAGAGACCCAGTACTTC
CASRKGGGQETQYF
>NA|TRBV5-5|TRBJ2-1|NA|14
TGTGCCAGCAGCTTGGCCGGGAGCTACAATGAGCAGTTCTTC
CASSLAGSYNEQFF
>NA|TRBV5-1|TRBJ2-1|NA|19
TGCGCCAGCAGCTTGCTGCGGACAGCCAGCCGTGATAACTACAATGAGCAGTTCTTC
CASSLLRTASRDNYNEQFF
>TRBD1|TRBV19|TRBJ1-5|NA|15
TGTGCCAGTAGCCCCACGGGACAGGGCAGTCAGCCCCAGCATTTT
CASSPTGQGSQPQHF
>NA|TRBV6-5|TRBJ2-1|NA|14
TGTGCCACCCGACCGTGGAGCTCCTACAATGAGCAGTTCTTC
CATRPWSSYNEQFF
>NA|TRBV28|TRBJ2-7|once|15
TGTGCCAGCAGTTTGGCGCAGGGGGGCTCCTACGAGCAGTACTTC
CASSLAQGGSYEQYF
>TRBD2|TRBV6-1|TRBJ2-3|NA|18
TGTGCCAGCAGTGAAGCGCTTCGAGCGGGGACTAGCACAGATACGCAGTATTTT
CASSEALRAGTSTDTQYF
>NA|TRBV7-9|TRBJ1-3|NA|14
TGTGCCAGCAGCCACCACAGGGAGGGAAACACCATATATTTT
CASSHHREGNTIYF
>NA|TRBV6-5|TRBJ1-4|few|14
TGTGCCAGCAGTATATCTTCAACTAATGAAAAACTGTTTTTT
CASSISSTNEKLFF
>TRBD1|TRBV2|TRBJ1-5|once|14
TGTGCCAGCAGTGCCACAGGGGAGAGGCAGCCCCAGCATTTT
CASSATGERQPQHF
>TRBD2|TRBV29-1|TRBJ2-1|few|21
TGCAGCGTCGGGGCGAGAGGGAATCCCTCGGTGCGGGAGGGGGCCTACAATGAGCAGTTCTTC
CSVGARGNPSVREGAYNEQFF
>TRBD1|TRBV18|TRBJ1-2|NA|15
TGTGCCAGCTCACCACCGGGACAGGGATTCTATGGCTACACCTTC
CASSPPGQGFYGYTF
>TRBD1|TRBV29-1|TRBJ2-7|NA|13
TGCAGCGTTGAAGATAACCCGACAGGGGAGCAGTACTTC
CSVEDNPTGEQYF
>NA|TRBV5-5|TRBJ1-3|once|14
TGTGCCAGCAGCTTTACTTTTCCTGGAAACACCATATATTTT
CASSFTFPGNTIYF
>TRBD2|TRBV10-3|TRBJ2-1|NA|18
TGTGCCATCAGTGAGTCAGGCGGGGGGGTTCCAACCGACAATGAGCAGTTCTTC
CAISESGGGVPTDNEQFF
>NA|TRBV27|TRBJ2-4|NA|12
TGTGCCAGCAGTTCTCAGGGTAGCATTCAGTACTTC
CASSSQGSIQYF
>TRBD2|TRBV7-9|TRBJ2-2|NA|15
TGTGCCAGCAGTAGCGGGAGGGCCCATCTCGGGGAGCTGTTTTTT
CASSSGRAHLGELFF
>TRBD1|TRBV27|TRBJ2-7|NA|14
TGTGCCAGCAGTTTAGGGGACAGGGCCTACGAGCAGTACTTC
CASSLGDRAYEQYF
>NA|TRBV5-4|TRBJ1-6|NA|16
TGTGCCACCTCCGAGTCGTCGACAATATCTAATTCACCCCTCCACTTT
CATSESSTISNSPLHF
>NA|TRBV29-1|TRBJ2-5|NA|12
TGCAGCGTTGAAGATGGGGGGGAGACCCAGTACTTC
CSVEDGGETQYF
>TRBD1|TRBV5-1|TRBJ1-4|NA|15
TGCGCCAGCAGCTTGGGACAGGGAGGTAATGAAAAACTGTTTTTT
CASSLGQGGNEKLFF
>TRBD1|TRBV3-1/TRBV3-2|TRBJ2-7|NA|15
TGTGCCAGCAGCCTCCGGGACAGGGAGTTTGCCGAGCAGTACTTC
CASSLRDREFAEQYF
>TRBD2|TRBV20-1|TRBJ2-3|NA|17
TGCAGTGCTAGTGGGCTAGCGGGGGGGCCCAGCACAGATACGCAGTATTTT
CSASGLAGGPSTDTQYF
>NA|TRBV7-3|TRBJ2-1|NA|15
TGTGCCAGCAGCTTGACCGGGAACACGAACAATGAGCAGTTCTTC
CASSLTGNTNNEQFF